Reported below is one TCR beta chain. As yet, its antigen is unknown. This sample stems from a study of identical twins. Germline-derived CDR1 and CDR2 are SGHKS and YYEKEE (reference sequence). This CDR3 is built from 16 residues. J gave up 0 bases and V 4 bases, and 6 bases lay outside the gene matches. Findings and limits, study-wide: Not following the same donors, the study drew its conclusions from cross-sectional statistical analysis. In beta out-of-frame sequences, the excess sharing between twins was weaker. Some out-of-frame alpha sequences were shared by twins, and these showed excess low generation probability. With abundant cord blood beta clonotypes, insertions were fewer; memory repertoires showed no such pattern.

Each CDR3 protein is one row after TCRdb ran MiXCR on the 5' RACE reads. Among about 210,000 distinct CDR3 sequences, over 8% were seen once, and the ten largest hold 5% to 6.5%. The receptor was isolated from a woman aged 18-29 years in good health. The V and J genes are TRBV5-5 and TRBJ1-4, with 7 positions matching TRBD1. What was sequenced was memory (CD45RO+) T cells sorted from blood. In nucleotides, the CDR3 is TGTGCCAGCAGCATGACAGGGCCCTCAACTAATGAAAAACTGTTTTTT. Its protein is CASSMTGPSTNEKLFF.